This note documents a single TCR beta chain sequence. The antigen is not known. The sample is drawn from a study of T cells in Graves' hyperthyroidism and ophthalmopathy. Amplification of TCR beta CDR3 regions used RNA as the template. Carried out on the TCR CDR3, a first-round RT-PCR used the HTBI primer set. MiXCR, applied by TCRdb to the multiplex PCR reads, yields one record per CDR3 protein. The sample holds under 400,000 distinct CDR3 sequences; around a sixth are singletons and the top ten take around 54%. V lost 2 bases to trimming and J lost 9 bases, with 24 bases between them. The CDR3 has 17 amino acids. Germline V CDR1 and CDR2: SGHRS, YFSETQ. Study observations and caveats: Most thyroid clonotypes expanded above 0.001 were also detected in blood.

The receptor's source is a woman in her fifties or sixties with Graves' hyperthyroidism. The chain links TRBV5-1 to TRBJ2-1; no firm D call. The specimen was blood. CDR3: CASSLATKTSSPGEQFF. In nucleotides, the CDR3 is TGCGCCAGCAGCTTAGCGACGAAGACATCCTCACCAGGTGAGCAGTTCTTC. Full variable domain (remainder filled in from reference TRBV5-1 and TRBJ2-1): KAGVTQTPRYLIKTRGQQVTLSCSPISGHRSVSWYQQTPGQGLQFLFEYFSETQRNKGNFPGRFSGRQFSNSRSEMNVSTLELGDSALYLCASSLATKTSSPGEQFFGPGTRLTVL.